This TCR beta chain was identified during a study of cytomegalovirus exposure and HLA in healthy donors. General study findings and limits: Later on, an analysis tied 15,000 to 20,000 TCR beta sequences to HLA alleles at 0.05 false discovery rate. Further analysis, carried out later, found HLA-associated TCR beta chains more clonally expanded than equally common other chains. Reportedly, fewer N-insertions than the 666-donor mean appeared in an Asian-associated ancestry cluster in a later analysis.

Primers: 60 Vbeta forward and 13 Jbeta reverse. Method: immunoSEQ multiplex PCR; TCRdb's copy keeps in-frame clones and lacks some. The sample includes 50,000 or so clones, 81% of them seen just once. This clone was counted a few times. What it binds is not known. V was pared by 0 bases and J by 2 bases, with 5 bases between. The germline CDR1 and CDR2 sequences are SGHDT and YYEEEE. This CDR3 comprises 14 residues. Sample: PBMCs. The chain employs TRBV5-6 and TRBJ2-2; D is unresolved. The origin of this receptor is a boy between 5 and 17 years old in good health and CMV-seropositive. Here the CDR3 reads CASSLVGNTGELFF. DNA for the CDR3: TGTGCCAGCAGCTTGGTTGGCAACACCGGGGAGCTGTTTTTT.